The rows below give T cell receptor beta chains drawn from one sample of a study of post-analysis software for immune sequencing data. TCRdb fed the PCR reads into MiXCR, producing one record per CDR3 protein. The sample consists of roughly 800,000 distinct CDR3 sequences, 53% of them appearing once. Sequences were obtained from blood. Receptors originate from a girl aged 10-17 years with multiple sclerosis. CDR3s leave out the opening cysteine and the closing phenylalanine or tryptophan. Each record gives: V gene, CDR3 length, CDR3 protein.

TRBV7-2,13,ATSWTARSTDTQY
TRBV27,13,ASSPVAGSRGEQF
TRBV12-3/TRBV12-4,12,ASSLRGRADTQY
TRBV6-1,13,ASSERDRGTYEQY
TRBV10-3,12,AIRRGPEGHEQY
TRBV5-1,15,ASSLVGRGTLDYEQY
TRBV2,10,ASLRDSYEQY
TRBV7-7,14,ASSARRRSSYNEQF
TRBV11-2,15,ASSFGQGGLMNTEAF
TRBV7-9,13,ASSATSGRAGEQF
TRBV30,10,AWSGQGYEQY
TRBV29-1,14,SVLTSGASNSYEQY
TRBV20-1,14,SAREPVGGTNEKLF
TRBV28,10,ASSHYSYEQY
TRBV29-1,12,SVESPGGGSGYT
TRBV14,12,ASSQDQLGQTQY
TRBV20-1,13,SARDDRGGSYGYT
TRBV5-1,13,ASSLGDKPEETQY
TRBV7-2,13,ASSLARGIPDTQY
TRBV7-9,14,ASSHSGTSVGNEQF
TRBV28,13,ASSPSGTGPSKLF
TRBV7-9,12,ASSSIGGIDEQY
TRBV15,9,ATSSWTEQF
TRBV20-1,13,SARDRAASSYEQY
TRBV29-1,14,SVGLAGTSGANVLT
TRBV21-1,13,ASSKRHSIEETQY
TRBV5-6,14,ASSSGLAGAGETQY
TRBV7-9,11,ASSLVEADEQF
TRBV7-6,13,ASSLDLLFTGTQY
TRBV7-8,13,ASSSSVTSGNEQY
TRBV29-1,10,SVAPGEETQY
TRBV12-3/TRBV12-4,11,ASRGSGFYEQY
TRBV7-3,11,ASSTTGGNIQY
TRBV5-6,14,ASSLGASGLTDTQY
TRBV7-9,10,AGSLDRGGYT
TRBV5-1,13,ASSLGGRNSYEQY
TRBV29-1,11,SVGGQGNQPQH
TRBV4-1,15,ASSQQGVGKDVYGYT
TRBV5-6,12,ALLLAQDGNEQF
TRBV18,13,ASSPPGQEPYEQY
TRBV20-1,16,SARERETSFSGANVLT
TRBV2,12,ATVRDVWSHEQY
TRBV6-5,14,ASSYSRGGASDTQY
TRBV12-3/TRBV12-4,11,ASRWTGAYEQY
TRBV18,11,ASSPRVPDTQY
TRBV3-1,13,ASSQELLQGVEQF
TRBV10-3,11,AISESNPTEQY
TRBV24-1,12,ATSDSRQSYGYT
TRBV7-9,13,ASSPGEGNQETQY